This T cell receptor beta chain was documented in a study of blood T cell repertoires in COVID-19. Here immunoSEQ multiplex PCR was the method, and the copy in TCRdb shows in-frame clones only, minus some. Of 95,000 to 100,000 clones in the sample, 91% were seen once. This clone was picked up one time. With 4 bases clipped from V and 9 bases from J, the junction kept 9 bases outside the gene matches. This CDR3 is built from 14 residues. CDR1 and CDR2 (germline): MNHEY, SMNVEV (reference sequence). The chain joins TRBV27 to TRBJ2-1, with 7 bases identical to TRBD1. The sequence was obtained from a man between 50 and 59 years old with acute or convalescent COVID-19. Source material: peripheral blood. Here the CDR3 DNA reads TGTGCCAGCAGTTCCCGACAGGGAAGAAGTGAGCAGTTCTTC. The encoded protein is CASSSRQGRSEQFF.